This T cell receptor (beta chain) was sequenced in a study of T cells after yellow fever vaccination. Overall study: Each low-cell-number fraction was prepared by means of SMART-Seq v4 Ultra Low Input. Study-wide results and caveats: Researchers report a weaker secondary response that nonetheless peaked faster, day 5 versus 15.

With respect to this clonotype: The antigen remains undetermined.

TCRdb itself ran the 5' RACE reads through MiXCR, one entry per CDR3 protein. The sample holds some 300,000 distinct CDR3 sequences, approximately 10% seen once. The CDR3 has 16 residues. V was cut by 5 bases and J by 6 bases, with 17 bases left in between. Germline V CDR1 and CDR2: MNHEY, SMNVEV (reference sequence). The TCR was taken from a man aged 18 to 35 who received the YFV17D yellow fever vaccine. The material sequenced was CD4+ T cells sorted from PBMCs, taken 5 days after the yellow fever booster vaccination. This sequence joins TRBV27 and TRBJ1-6; D is possibly TRBD1 (5 bases). In nucleotides, the CDR3 is TGTGCCAGCAGTCCTATGATCGGGGGACTTAATTCACCCCTCCACTTT. It codes for CASSPMIGGLNSPLHF.